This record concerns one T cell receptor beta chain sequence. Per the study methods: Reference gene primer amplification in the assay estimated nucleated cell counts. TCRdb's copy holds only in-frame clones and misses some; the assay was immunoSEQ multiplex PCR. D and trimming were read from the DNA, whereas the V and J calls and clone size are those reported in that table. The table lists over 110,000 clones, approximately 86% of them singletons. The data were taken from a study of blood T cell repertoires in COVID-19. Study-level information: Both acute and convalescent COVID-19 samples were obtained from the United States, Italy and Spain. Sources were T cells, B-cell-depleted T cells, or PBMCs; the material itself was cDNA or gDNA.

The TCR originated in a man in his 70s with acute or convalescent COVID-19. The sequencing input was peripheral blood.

The CDR3 DNA sequence: TGTGCCAGCAGCCAGGGACTAGCGGGAGGAGAGGAGACCCAGTACTTC. Translation: CASSQGLAGGEETQYF. This chain joins TRBV7-9 and TRBJ2-5; 15 bases line up with TRBD2. There are 16 residues in the CDR3. V shed 5 bases, J shed 5 bases, and the junction held 6 bases outside the gene matches. The germline gives CDR1 SEHNR, CDR2 FQNEAQ (reference sequence).